This T cell receptor beta chain was captured by sequencing in a study of shared clonotypes between healthy human individuals (dated by TCRdb to the early 2020s). For the wider study: The cohort included a few men and a couple of women between 18 and 49 years of age. For each donor, CD4 naive and CD4 memory were each given three plates, CD8 naive was given two plates, and CD8 memory was given one plate. The study deeply sequenced blood TCR repertoires of about 5 healthy adults to estimate repertoire size and the extent of clonotype sharing between individuals. To increase sequencing depth and limit assay-specific biases, TCR repertoire library preparation and sequencing were carried out by different laboratories using diverse techniques. Leukapheresis yielded between about 0.85 and 10 billion PBMCs per donor.

Spanning cysteine to phenylalanine, the CDR3 consists of 14 amino acids. Only the CDR3 DNA is retained, 42 bases long and in frame from the first base. The germline V gene gives CDR1 as MDHEN and CDR2 as SYDVKM. The junction shows trimming of 3 bases on V and 2 bases on J, plus 11 bases between the germline ends. On this clone: What this receptor recognizes is not known. No much larger clone is present one base from it, and per-base qualities are unavailable.

Using the deep immunoSEQ assay, TCR CDR3 regions were amplified from genomic DNA by multiplex PCR. For each cell subset, the extracted genomic DNA was distributed evenly across all wells of several immunoSEQ 96-well plates, and each plate served as one replicate. For sorted subsets, each replicate PCR was loaded with about 0.2 ug genomic DNA, equivalent to roughly 30,000 T cell genomes. Purified libraries were quantified with a Qubit 3.0 fluorometer, sized on a Bioanalyzer 2100, and re-quantified with the KAPA Library Quantification kit. Each immunoSEQ 96-well plate was sequenced on its own single-read 150-cycle Illumina NextSeq 550 flow cell. Processing in the source paper ran as follows. Because only junctional sequences without quality scores were contained in the immunoSEQ output, filtering matching that applied to full-length reads could not be performed. To assign V/J genes and CDR3, sequences were annotated using PyIR, a Python wrapper for IgBLAST v1.9, with IMGT germline references. Reads were removed for weak V/J assignments (E-value above 1e-6), missing CDR3, stop codons, out-of-frame junctions, or ambiguous translated residues. V3J clonotypes were defined as sequences sharing the same inferred V gene, J gene, and CDR3 amino acid sequence. The percentage overlap between two repertoires was calculated by dividing the number of shared unique clonotypes by the size of the smaller repertoire. Richness of each repertoire was evaluated using RTK rarefaction, the Chao1 estimator, and Recon v2.1 estimates of unobserved clonotypes. OLGA was used to compute generation probabilities for all TCRbeta clonotypes that the gDNA method yielded from a handful of donors. The source is immuneACCESS, and TCRdb retained only in-frame sequences with V and J called. Part of the clones is not carried over; for the studies checked, unresolved V genes explain less than half of this, and the remainder is unexplained. V, J and clone size derive from that table, while D and trimming were established from the DNA sequence. A total of 550,000 to 800,000 clones appear in this sample, 80% to 95% of them only once. The ten biggest clones cover about 34% of the sample.

Donors were healthy HIV-negative adults with no recently reported acute infections or vaccinations. Only Caucasian adults living in Nashville, Tennessee, USA were represented among the donors. CD8 memory samples combined magnetically selected CD45RO+ cells with CCR7-negative CD45RA+ effector memory (TemRA) cells. Blood was obtained by leukapheresis, after which PBMCs were separated by Ficoll-Histopaque density gradient centrifugation and cryopreserved in liquid nitrogen vapor phase. Analytical flow cytometry was used to check the purity and quantity of each magnetically sorted T cell population. Genomic DNA was isolated from every sorted fraction and measured by UV absorbance on a Nanodrop 2000c. The research as a whole found: Even with the large sequencing depth, rarefaction of the sorted-subset datasets indicated that sequencing was incomplete. Larger estimated clonotype richness was generally found for naive subsets than for memory subsets. Compared with non-shared clonotypes, the clonotypes found in all four sorted-subset donors had higher generation probabilities. Across a few donors, 4.5% to 6.5% of naive CD4, over 3% of naive CD8, approximately 2.5% of memory CD4, and roughly 0.41% of memory CD8 clonotypes were shared. Pairwise subsampling indicated that sequencing depth was expected to affect the degree of clonotype sharing among donors. Sampling was restricted to blood, and TCR repertoires in tissues likely differ from the TCR repertoires found in blood. The small number of donors limited the genetic and exposure-history diversity represented.

This TCR came from a man between 18 and 35 years old in good health. Some clones in this sample may be carry-over from other donors' samples. Material for sequencing was memory CD8+ T cells from PBMCs. The sample's cell subset or site, from its label and the paper: CD45RO+ cells pooled with CCR7-negative TemRA cells. Recombination connected TRBV28 to TRBJ2-7; TRBD2 is perhaps the D gene, given 7 matching bases. DNA sequence: TGTGCCAGCAGTTTGCAGGGGACTACCTACGAGCAGTACTTC. Translation gives CASSLQGTTYEQYF.